The 16 T cell receptor beta chains in this list originate from one sample, sequenced in a study of control samples from healthy donors and cancer patients. The table came from immunoSEQ multiplex PCR; TCRdb's copy has only in-frame clones and leaves some out. The sample holds around 150,000 clones; 85% to 90% are singletons and the top ten take around 12%. The sample was blood. The receptors come from a man aged 25-45 years in good health.

This clone appeared a few times. The chain couples TRBV21-1 to TRBJ1-6; the table names TRBD1, a call not compared with the DNA. TRBV21-1 is tagged as a pseudogene. The CDR3 contains 14 residues. The CDR3 DNA reads TGTGCCAGCAGCAAAACCCGAAGGGGTTCACCCCTCCACTTT. It translates to CASSKTRRGSPLHF.

V is TRBV4-1 and J is TRBJ2-6, with 7 bases lining up with TRBD1. The junction had 9 bases not matched to a gene; V was cut back by 4 bases and J by 0 bases. The CDR3 loop spans 18 amino acids. CDR1 and CDR2 from the germline V gene are MGHRA and YSYEKL. CDR3 residues: CASSPTRTGNSGANVLTF. The CDR3 DNA reads TGCGCCAGCAGCCCAACTCGGACAGGCAACTCTGGGGCCAACGTCCTGACTTTC.

The chain couples TRBV21-1 to TRBJ2-7. TRBV21-1 constitutes a pseudogene. The CDR3 has 15 residues. The CDR3 bases are TGTGCCAGCAGCCCCCAGCATTACCCTTCCTACGAGCAGTACTTC. As protein: CASSPQHYPSYEQYF.

The CDR3 region is CASSNKGIAGRNGSPLHF. For the CDR3, the DNA is TGTGCCAGTAGTAACAAGGGCATCGCAGGGAGGAACGGTTCACCCCTCCACTTT. This chain connects TRBV19 to TRBJ1-6; weak D call: TRBD1 (5 bases). The CDR3 runs to 18 residues. Trimming shortened V by 4 bases and J by 9 bases, and 25 bases separated the two germline ends. Germline CDR1 LNHDA, CDR2 SQIVND (reference sequence).

This clone was found once. This chain links TRBV5-1 with TRBJ2-5; 15 bases align to TRBD2. The V gene end was trimmed by 0 bases and the J gene end by 3 bases; junction bases not matched to a gene: 6. The CDR3 sequence is 18 residues long. CDR1 is SGHRS and CDR2 is YFSETQ in the germline V gene. The CDR3 coding sequence is TGCGCCAGCAGCTTGGCAGGGACTAGCGGGGGGTCCAAAGAGACCCAGTACTTC. It translates to CASSLAGTSGGSKETQYF.

V usage is TRBV7-9 and J usage is TRBJ1-1; no definite D call. Germline V CDR1 and CDR2: SEHNR, FQNEAQ (reference sequence). Trimming pared 0 bases from V and 2 bases from J, leaving 7 bases between. This CDR3 has 14 residues. Here the CDR3 reads CASSLAAGNTEAFF. CDR3 DNA sequence: TGTGCCAGCAGCTTAGCAGCCGGTAACACTGAAGCTTTCTTT. Complete variable domain (other parts from reference TRBV7-9 and TRBJ1-1): DTGVSQNPRHKITKRGQNVTFRCDPISEHNRLYWYRQTLGQGPEFLTYFQNEAQLEKSRLLSDRFSAERPKGSFSTLEIQRTEQGDSAMYLCASSLAAGNTEAFFGQGTRLTVV.

The J gene is TRBJ2-1, the V gene TRBV15, with TRBD2 identical over 7 bases. V gave up 8 bases and J gave up 6 bases; unmatched junction bases: 13. CDR1 is LNHNV and CDR2 is YYDKDF in the germline V gene (reference sequence). The CDR3 runs to 15 residues. CDR3 nucleotide sequence: TGTGCCACCGGTGGGCTGGCGGGAGTACCCAATGAGCAGTTCTTC. It translates to CATGGLAGVPNEQFF.

This clone was seen once. This sequence joins TRBV5-4 and TRBJ2-1; D uncertain. Germline-derived CDR1 and CDR2 are SGHNT and YYREEE (reference sequence). This CDR3 region has 14 residues. Between the trimmed V and J ends, which lost 4 bases and 7 bases, there was a span of 15 bases. CDR3 loop: CASSLTAVKNEQFF. CDR3 nucleotide sequence: TGTGCCAGCAGCCTCACCGCGGTCAAAAATGAGCAGTTCTTC.

The V and J genes are TRBV5-1 and TRBJ1-2; maybe TRBD1 (6 bases). CDR1 is SGHRS, CDR2 YFSETQ, per germline. This CDR3 is built from 13 residues. V lost 6 bases and J lost 8, with 17 bases in between. The CDR3 reads CASKGELVGGYTF. CDR3 nucleotides: TGCGCCAGCAAGGGGGAGTTGGTGGGGGGCTACACCTTC.

This clone was counted a single time. V and J are TRBV13 and TRBJ1-6, with 7 bases fitting TRBD1. V was clipped by 6 bases and J by 5 bases; unmatched bases: 7. The CDR3 contains 15 residues. The germline V gene encodes CDR1 PRHDT and CDR2 FYEKMQ (reference sequence). CDR3 coding DNA: TGTGCCAGCAGTCGCCAACAGGGGAATAATTCACCCCTCCACTTT. Translated: CASSRQQGNNSPLHF.

J is TRBJ2-5 and V is TRBV27, with TRBD1 matching 10 bases. The CDR3 totals 14 residues. The germline V gene encodes CDR1 MNHEY and CDR2 SMNVEV (reference sequence). Unmatched junction bases numbered 2, after V lost 3 bases and J lost 4 bases. This CDR3 is CASSLGDRGETQYF. DNA of the CDR3: TGTGCCAGCAGTTTGGGGGACAGGGGAGAGACCCAGTACTTC.

This chain connects TRBV2 to TRBJ1-2; D uncertain. Germline V CDR1 and CDR2: SNHLY, FYNNEI. The CDR3 consists of 11 residues. V dropped 9 bases and J dropped 6 bases, with 11 bases sitting between them. The CDR3 coding sequence is TGTGCCAGTAACCCGTATGATGGCTACACCTTC. Protein product: CASNPYDGYTF. Complete variable domain (other parts from reference TRBV2 and TRBJ1-2): EPEVTQTPSHQVTQMGQEVILRCVPISNHLYFYWYRQILGQKVEFLVSFYNNEISEKSEIFDDQFSVERPDGSNFTLKIRSTKLEDSAMYFCASNPYDGYTFGSGTRLTVV.

The chain carries TRBV3-1 (or the pseudogene TRBV3-2) and TRBJ2-2; 10 bases match TRBD2. CDR3 size: 15 residues. CDR1 and CDR2 (germline): LGHDT, YNNKEL (reference sequence). V shed 2 bases, J shed 5 bases, and the junction held 2 bases outside the gene matches. CDR3 residues: CASSQTSGITGELFF. In nucleotides, the CDR3 is TGTGCCAGCAGCCAAACTAGCGGGATAACCGGGGAGCTGTTTTTT.

The chain couples TRBV11-1 to TRBJ2-7; D may be TRBD1 or TRBD2 (5 bases each). Germline values: CDR1 SGHAT, CDR2 FQDESV (reference sequence). This CDR3 is 14 amino acids long. The ends were cut back, 5 bases at V and 2 bases at J, with 13 bases in the middle. The CDR3 protein is CASSLGTFAYEQYF. CDR3 nucleotides: TGTGCCAGCAGCCTGGGGACGTTTGCCTACGAGCAGTACTTC. The full variable domain, its missing parts supplied by reference TRBV11-1 and TRBJ2-7, is EAEVAQSPRYKITEKSQAVAFWCDPISGHATLYWYRQILGQGPELLVQFQDESVVDDSQLPKDRFSAERLKGVDSTLKIQPAELGDSAMYLCASSLGTFAYEQYFGPGTRLTVT.

The chain recombines TRBV5-1 with TRBJ2-1; TRBD2 matches at 11 bases. The CDR3 is 14 residues long. Germline V gene sequence: CDR1 SGHRS, CDR2 YFSETQ. Trimming removed 5 bases from V and 7 bases from J; junction bases left unmatched: 5. The CDR3 is CASRVAGGSNEQFF. In DNA form, the CDR3 reads TGCGCCAGCAGAGTAGCGGGGGGGAGTAATGAGCAGTTCTTC.

V and J are TRBV2 and TRBJ1-1, with a possible D match to TRBD1 (6 bases). CDR3 size: 14 residues. Germline values: CDR1 SNHLY, CDR2 FYNNEI. Trimming took off 1 base at V and 5 bases at J, with 11 bases between the two ends. CDR3: CASSEVGGGTEAFF. The CDR3 DNA sequence: TGTGCCAGCAGTGAAGTAGGGGGAGGTACTGAAGCTTTCTTT.